The T cell receptor beta chain described here comes from a study of Graves' ophthalmopathy and Graves' hyperthyroidism. Symptoms, serum thyroxine and TRAb, thyroid ultrasound, and orbital computed tomography formed the diagnostic basis. V lost 6 bases, J lost 5 bases, and 19 bases lay in between. Germline V gene data show CDR1 as SNHLY and CDR2 as FYNNEI. The CDR3 covers 16 residues. Amplification of the TCR beta CDR3 regions used RNA transcripts (as template). Amplification began with first-round RT-PCR using HTBI primers, then second-round multiplex PCR was performed. One entry per CDR3 protein, called by TCRdb with MiXCR from the multiplex PCR reads. The data show almost 750,000 distinct CDR3 sequences, approximately 40% seen once. Of note for this clonotype: Its target is unknown.

Findings and caveats of the study: Ophthalmopathy cases were distinguished from stable hyperthyroidism by a 13-signature model, reaching 87.88% sensitivity and 65% to 83% specificity. The model achieved 70.59% sensitivity and under 75% specificity for ophthalmopathy progression.

The origin of this receptor is an adult man with Graves' ophthalmopathy. The J gene is TRBJ1-4, the V gene TRBV2; possibly TRBD1 for D (5 bases). What was sequenced was peripheral blood. The CDR3 sequence is CASSLGLAGYNEKLFF. In DNA form, the CDR3 reads TGTGCCAGCAGCCTGGGACTAGCGGGATACAATGAAAAACTGTTTTTT.